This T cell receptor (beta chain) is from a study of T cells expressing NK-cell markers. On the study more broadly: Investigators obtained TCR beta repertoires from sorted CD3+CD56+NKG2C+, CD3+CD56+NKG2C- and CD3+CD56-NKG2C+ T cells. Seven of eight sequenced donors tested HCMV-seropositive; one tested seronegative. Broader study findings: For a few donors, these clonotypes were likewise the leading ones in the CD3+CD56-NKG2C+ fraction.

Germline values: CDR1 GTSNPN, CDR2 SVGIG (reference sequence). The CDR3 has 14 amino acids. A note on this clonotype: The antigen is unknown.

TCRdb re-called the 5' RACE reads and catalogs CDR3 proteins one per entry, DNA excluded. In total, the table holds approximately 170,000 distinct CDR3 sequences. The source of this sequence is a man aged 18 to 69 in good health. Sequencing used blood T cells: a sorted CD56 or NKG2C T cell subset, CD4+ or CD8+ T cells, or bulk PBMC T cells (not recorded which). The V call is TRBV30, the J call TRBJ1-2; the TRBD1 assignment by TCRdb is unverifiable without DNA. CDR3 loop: CAWSLGGFNYGYTF.